This TCR beta chain emerged from a study of cytomegalovirus exposure and HLA in healthy donors. Study-wide background: Some 180 million T cells yielded fewer than 120 million unique TCR beta sequences in earlier analysis.

Per germline, CDR1 SGHTA and CDR2 FQGTGA. The CDR3 totals 14 residues. Trimming cost V 5 bases and J 0 bases, with 9 bases left between them. General observations from the study: Data from an earlier analysis indicated that most TCR beta V segments were productive either about 90% or about 30% of the time. A later analysis found most CMV-associated TCR beta chains apparently HLA-restricted. Information on immune exposure was restricted to one variable (CMV serostatus).

About this clone itself: Antigen: not known.

Use of 60 Vbeta and 13 Jbeta primers characterized the PCR. Sequencing used immunoSEQ multiplex PCR; TCRdb keeps in-frame clones, though not all of them. The sample contains 150,000 to 200,000 clones, around 72% of which appear only once. This TCR came from a woman in her thirties or forties in good health and CMV-seropositive. Sequencing used PBMCs. The chain joins TRBV7-3 to TRBJ2-3, with D uncertain. The CDR3 nucleotides read TGTGCCAGCAGCCTGACACCTAGCACAGATACGCAGTATTTT. It is translated as CASSLTPSTDTQYF.